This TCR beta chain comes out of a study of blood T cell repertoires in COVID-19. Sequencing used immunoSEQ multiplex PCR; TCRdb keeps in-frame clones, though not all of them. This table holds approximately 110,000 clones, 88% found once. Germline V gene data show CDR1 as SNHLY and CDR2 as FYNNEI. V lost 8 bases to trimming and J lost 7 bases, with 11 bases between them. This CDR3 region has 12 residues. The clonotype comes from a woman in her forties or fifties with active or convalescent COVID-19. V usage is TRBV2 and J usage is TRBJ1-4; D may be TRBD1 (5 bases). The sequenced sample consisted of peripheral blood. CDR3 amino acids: CASDSMGEKLFF. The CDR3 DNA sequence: TGTGCCAGCGACAGTATGGGTGAAAAACTGTTTTTT. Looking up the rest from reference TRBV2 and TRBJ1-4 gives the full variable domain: EPEVTQTPSHQVTQMGQEVILRCVPISNHLYFYWYRQILGQKVEFLVSFYNNEISEKSEIFDDQFSVERPDGSNFTLKIRSTKLEDSAMYFCASDSMGEKLFFGSGTQLSVL.